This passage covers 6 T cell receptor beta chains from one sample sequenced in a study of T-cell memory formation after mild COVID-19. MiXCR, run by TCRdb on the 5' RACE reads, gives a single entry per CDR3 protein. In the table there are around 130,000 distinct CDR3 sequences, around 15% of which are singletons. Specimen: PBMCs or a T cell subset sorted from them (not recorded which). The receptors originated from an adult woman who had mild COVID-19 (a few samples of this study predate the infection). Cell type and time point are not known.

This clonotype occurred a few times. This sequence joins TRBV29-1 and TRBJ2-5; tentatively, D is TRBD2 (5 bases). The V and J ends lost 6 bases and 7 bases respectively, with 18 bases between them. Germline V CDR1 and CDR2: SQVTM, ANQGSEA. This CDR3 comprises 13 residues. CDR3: CSVPLANHGTQYF. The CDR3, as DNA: TGCAGCGTCCCCCTAGCAAACCATGGGACCCAGTACTTC.

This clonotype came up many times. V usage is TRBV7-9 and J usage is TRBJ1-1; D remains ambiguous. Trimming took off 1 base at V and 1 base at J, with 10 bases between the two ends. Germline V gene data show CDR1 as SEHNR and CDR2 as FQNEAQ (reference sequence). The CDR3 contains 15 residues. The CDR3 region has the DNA TGTGCCAGCAGCTTAGATCCAGGCTCGAACACTGAAGCTTTCTTT. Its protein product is CASSLDPGSNTEAFF.

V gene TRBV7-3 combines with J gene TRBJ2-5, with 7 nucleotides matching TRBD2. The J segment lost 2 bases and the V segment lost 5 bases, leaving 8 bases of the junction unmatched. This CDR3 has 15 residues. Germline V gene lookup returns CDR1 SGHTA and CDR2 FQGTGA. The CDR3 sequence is CASSPNGGGQETQYF. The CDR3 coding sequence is TGTGCCAGCAGCCCCAACGGCGGGGGACAAGAGACCCAGTACTTC.

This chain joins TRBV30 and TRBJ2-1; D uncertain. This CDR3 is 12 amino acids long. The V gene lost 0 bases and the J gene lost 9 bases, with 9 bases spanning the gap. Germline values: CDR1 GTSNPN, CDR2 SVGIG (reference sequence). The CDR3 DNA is TGTGCCTGGAGTGTCAGGACGGTTGAGCAGTTCTTC. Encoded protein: CAWSVRTVEQFF.

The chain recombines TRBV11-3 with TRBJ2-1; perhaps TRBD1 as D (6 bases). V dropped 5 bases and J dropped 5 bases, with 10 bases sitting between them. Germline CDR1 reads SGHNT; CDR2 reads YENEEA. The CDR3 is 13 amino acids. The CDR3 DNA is TGTGCCAGCAGCCCGGACAGTAACAATGAGCAGTTCTTC. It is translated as CASSPDSNNEQFF. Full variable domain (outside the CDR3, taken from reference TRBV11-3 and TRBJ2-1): EAGVVQSPRYKIIEKKQPVAFWCNPISGHNTLYWYLQNLGQGPELLIRYENEEAVDDSQLPKDRFSAERLKGVDSTLKIQPAELGDSAVYLCASSPDSNNEQFFGPGTRLTVL.

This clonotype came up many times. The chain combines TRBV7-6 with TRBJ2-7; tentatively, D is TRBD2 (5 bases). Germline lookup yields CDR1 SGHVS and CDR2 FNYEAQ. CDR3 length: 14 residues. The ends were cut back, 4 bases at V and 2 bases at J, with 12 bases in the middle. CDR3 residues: CASSSDSRAYEQYF. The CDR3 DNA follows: TGTGCCAGCAGCTCGGACTCCCGAGCCTACGAGCAGTACTTC.